This T cell receptor (beta chain) was sequenced in a study of blood T cells in healthy people across ages. A note on this clonotype: Its antigen remains unknown.

For the second PCR, which ran for about 6 to 11 cycles, a sample-barcoded 5' primer and a J-beta primer mix were used. The authors tagged each cDNA molecule using a template-switch adaptor with 12 random nucleotides. TCRdb itself ran the 5' RACE reads through MiXCR, one entry per CDR3 protein. The table shows 650,000 to 1,000,000 distinct CDR3 sequences, with 35% to 50% occurring only once. Study-wide findings and caveats: The donors' CMV status was not determined, possibly confounding changes in expanded clonotypes.

Trimming cost V 4 bases and J 0 bases, with 13 bases left between them. The CDR3 length is 16 residues. Germline V gene data show CDR1 as LNHDA and CDR2 as SQIVND (reference sequence). Every sample had a minimum of 6.5 million PBMCs isolated. V and J are TRBV19 and TRBJ2-4; D uncertain. This receptor was taken from a man aged 80 or over in good health. The sequencing sample was made of blood. CDR3 residues: CASSSPFELAKNIQYF. The CDR3 DNA reads as TGTGCCAGTAGTAGCCCCTTCGAGCTAGCCAAAAACATTCAGTACTTC.